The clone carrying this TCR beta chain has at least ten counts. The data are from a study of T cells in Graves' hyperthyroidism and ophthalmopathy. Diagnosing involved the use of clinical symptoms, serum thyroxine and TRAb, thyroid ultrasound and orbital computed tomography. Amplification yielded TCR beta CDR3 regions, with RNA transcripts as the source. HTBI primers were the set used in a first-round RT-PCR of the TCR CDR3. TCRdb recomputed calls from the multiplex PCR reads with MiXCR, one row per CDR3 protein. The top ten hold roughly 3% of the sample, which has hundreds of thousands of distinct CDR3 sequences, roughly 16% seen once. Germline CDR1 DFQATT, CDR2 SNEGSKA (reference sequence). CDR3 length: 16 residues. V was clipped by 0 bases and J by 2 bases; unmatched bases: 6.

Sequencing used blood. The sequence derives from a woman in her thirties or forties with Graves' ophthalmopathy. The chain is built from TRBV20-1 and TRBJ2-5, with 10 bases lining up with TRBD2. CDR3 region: CSARDPKRGGQETQYF. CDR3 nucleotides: TGCAGTGCTAGAGACCCGAAGCGGGGGGGACAAGAGACCCAGTACTTC.